These 9 T cell receptor beta chains were all obtained from the same sample, sequenced in a study of blood T cells in healthy people across ages. Together with a sample-barcoded 5' primer, a J-beta primer mix was included in a second PCR lasting about 7 to 12 cycles. One entry per CDR3 protein results from TCRdb running MiXCR on the 5' RACE reads. The sample has 550,000 to 800,000 distinct CDR3 sequences; roughly 30% are singletons. Sequences were obtained from blood. The source is a woman at least 80 years old in good health.

This chain links TRBV5-4 with TRBJ2-3; weak D call: TRBD2 (5 bases). The CDR3 consists of 14 residues. From germline, CDR1 is SGHNT and CDR2 YYREEE (reference sequence). V was shortened by 0 bases and J by 5 bases, with 10 bases between the two germline ends. The CDR3 DNA reads TGTGCCAGCAGCTTGGTGCTAGGAGGAGATACGCAGTATTTT. It translates to CASSLVLGGDTQYF.

This clonotype showed up many times. The chain is built from TRBV3-1 and TRBJ1-6; 8 nucleotides match TRBD1. From germline, CDR1 is LGHDT and CDR2 YNNKEL (reference sequence). With 5 bases clipped from V and 7 bases from J, the junction kept 10 bases outside the gene matches. CDR3 length equals 16 residues. CDR3 DNA: TGTGCCAGCAGCGCACTTGGACAGGGTGGGAATTCACCCCTCCACTTT. Amino acid sequence: CASSALGQGGNSPLHF.

This clonotype was counted ten times or more. A single base separates this from a much larger clone, so it may be a read error. The rearrangement links TRBV11-2 to TRBJ2-3; the D gene could be TRBD1 or TRBD2 (6 bases each). With 6 bases removed from V and 2 bases from J, the gap between germline ends came to 18 bases. Germline V gene lookup returns CDR1 SGHAT and CDR2 FQNNGV. This CDR3 has 16 amino acids. The CDR3 loop is CASSSLEGGLTDTQYF. The CDR3 DNA is TGTGCCAGCAGTTCCTTGGAGGGGGGACTCACAGATACGCAGTATTTT.

This chain joins TRBV29-1 and TRBJ2-5; perhaps TRBD1 as D (6 bases). Germline CDR1 and CDR2: SQVTM and ANQGSEA. This CDR3 has 14 residues. V lost 8 bases, J lost 2 bases, and 18 bases lay in between. CDR3 sequence (DNA): TGCAGCTCCAAAAGCAGGGGCCATCAAGAGACCCAGTACTTC. It translates to CSSKSRGHQETQYF.

A word on this clonotype: Being one base from a much bigger clone, this may be a read error. This chain connects TRBV7-3 to TRBJ1-2; TRBD1 agrees at 7 bases. This CDR3 is built from 13 residues. Germline V gives CDR1 SGHTA, CDR2 FQGTGA. The CDR3 sequence: CAGSLPTGSGYTF. The CDR3 DNA sequence: TGTGCCGGCAGCTTACCGACAGGGAGTGGCTACACCTTC.

The rearrangement uses TRBV30 and TRBJ2-5; D remains ambiguous. CDR3 length equals 11 residues. In germline, CDR1 is GTSNPN, CDR2 SVGIG (reference sequence). V was pared by 1 base and J by 2 bases, with 2 bases between. The CDR3 DNA reads TGTGCCTGGAGTGAGCAAGAGACCCAGTACTTC. It specifies CAWSEQETQYF.

This clonotype has a count of ten or more. This chain links TRBV11-2 with TRBJ1-5, with D unclear. This CDR3 has 15 amino acids. Trimming pared 3 bases from V and 0 bases from J, leaving 9 bases between. The germline gives CDR1 SGHAT, CDR2 FQNNGV. The CDR3 reads CASSLNGNSNQPQHF. CDR3 bases: TGTGCCAGCAGCTTGAACGGGAATAGCAATCAGCCCCAGCATTTT. The full variable domain, its missing parts supplied by reference TRBV11-2 and TRBJ1-5, is EAGVAQSPRYKIIEKRQSVAFWCNPISGHATLYWYQQILGQGPKLLIQFQNNGVVDDSQLPKDRFSAERLKGVDSTLKIQPAKLEDSAVYLCASSLNGNSNQPQHFGDGTRLSIL.

This clonotype was counted at least ten times. The rearrangement joins TRBV20-1 to TRBJ2-3; D is tentatively TRBD1 or TRBD2 (6 bases each). Germline CDR1 is DFQATT and CDR2 is SNEGSKA (reference sequence). V lost 6 bases and J lost 2, with 18 bases in between. The CDR3 has 15 residues. This CDR3 reads CSALRGTPITDTQYF. The CDR3 DNA sequence: TGCAGTGCCCTCCGCGGGACACCAATCACAGATACGCAGTATTTT.

This clonotype was seen repeatedly, ten times or more. The chain carries TRBV5-6 and TRBJ2-7; 10 nucleotides line up with TRBD2. The germline gives CDR1 SGHDT, CDR2 YYEEEE. The V and J ends lost 3 bases and 6 bases, in that order; junction bases with no gene match: 9. The CDR3 is 15 residues long. CDR3 amino acids: CASSSPGLAGVEQYF. The CDR3 DNA is TGTGCCAGCAGCTCGCCGGGGCTAGCGGGGGTCGAGCAGTACTTC. Supplemented by reference TRBV5-6 and TRBJ2-7, the full variable domain reads DAGVTQSPTHLIKTRGQQVTLRCSPKSGHDTVSWYQQALGQGPQFIFQYYEEEERQRGNFPDRFSGHQFPNYSSELNVNALLLGDSALYLCASSSPGLAGVEQYFGPGTRLTVT.